Presented here are 6 T cell receptor beta chains from one specimen sequenced in a study of T cell responses to AZD1222 COVID-19 vaccine. Repertoires were generated with immunoSEQ multiplex PCR, while TCRdb's copy carries only in-frame clones and drops some. Of some 190,000 clones detected, around 90% appear once; the ten largest clones hold less than 2.5%. The material was peripheral blood, obtained 28 days after the second AZD1222 dose. These receptors originate from an adult who received the AZD1222 COVID-19 vaccine.

This sequence joins TRBV7-2 and TRBJ1-2; D might be TRBD1 (5 bases). This CDR3 comprises 18 residues. CDR1 is SGHTA, CDR2 FQGNSA, per germline. Trimming took 2 bases from V and 5 from J, leaving 24 bases between them. DNA for the CDR3: TGTGCCAGCAGCTTACCTCTACAGGCCGTGAGATCGAGGTATGGCTACACCTTC. Amino acid sequence: CASSLPLQAVRSRYGYTF.

This sequence joins TRBV19 and TRBJ2-1, with TRBD1 matching over 7 bases. Germline V gene data show CDR1 as LNHDA and CDR2 as SQIVND (reference sequence). The CDR3 runs 15 residues. Losses at the gene ends were 6 bases for V and 4 bases for J; bases not matched to a gene: 9. The CDR3 region is CASSLRTGGYNEQFF. The CDR3 DNA sequence: TGTGCCAGTAGCCTTAGGACAGGAGGATACAATGAGCAGTTCTTC.

The V call is TRBV10-2, the J call TRBJ1-5; D is possibly TRBD1 (5 bases). Trimming took off 0 bases at V and 3 bases at J, with 12 bases between the two ends. The CDR3 runs to 16 residues. Germline V gives CDR1 WSHSY, CDR2 SAAADI. Here the CDR3 DNA reads TGCGCCAGCAGTGAGTCCTCAGGGACCCTCAATCAGCCCCAGCATTTT. Translated, it gives CASSESSGTLNQPQHF.

The rearrangement links TRBV5-4 to TRBJ2-2; the D gene is possibly TRBD1 (5 bases). CDR3 length: 16 residues. Between the trimmed V and J ends, which lost 5 bases and 2 bases, there was a span of 16 bases. Looked up from germline, CDR1 is SGHNT and CDR2 is YYREEE (reference sequence). CDR3: CASRGQKGRNTGELFF. CDR3 in DNA: TGTGCCAGCAGGGGGCAGAAGGGGCGCAACACCGGGGAGCTGTTTTTT.

This clone was observed a single time. The chain joins TRBV29-1 to TRBJ1-2; D ambiguous. CDR1 and CDR2 from the germline V gene are SQVTM and ANQGSEA. The CDR3 sequence is 12 residues long. Trimming pared 3 bases from V and 2 bases from J, leaving 7 bases between. The CDR3 coding sequence is TGCAGCGTTGACGGCGGAAACTATGGCTACACCTTC. It codes for CSVDGGNYGYTF.

V gene TRBV4-1 combines with J gene TRBJ2-1; D is unclear. Looked up from germline, CDR1 is MGHRA and CDR2 is YSYEKL. Trimming left V 3 bases short and J 2 bases short, with 8 bases between. The CDR3 loop spans 14 amino acids. DNA of the CDR3: TGCGCCAGCAGCCACATAACTGCCTACAATGAGCAGTTCTTC. It yields the protein CASSHITAYNEQFF.